The clone carrying this T cell receptor (beta chain) was seen only a few times. These data come from a study of blood T cell repertoires in COVID-19. Sequencing was performed with immunoSEQ multiplex PCR; in TCRdb, only in-frame clones are kept and a portion is missing. The repertoire holds under 350,000 clones, with about 90% as singletons. Trimming stripped 4 bases from V and 2 bases from J, with 15 bases between. Germline CDR1 MNHEY, CDR2 SMNVEV (reference sequence). There are 16 residues in the CDR3. Sequencing input: peripheral blood. The chain couples TRBV27 to TRBJ1-5, with D possibly being TRBD1 (5 bases). The source of this sequence is a woman in her 30s with COVID-19, enrolled during active disease. CDR3 residues: CASSSRAGKGNQPQHF. CDR3 nucleotides: TGTGCCAGCAGTTCCCGGGCAGGGAAGGGCAATCAGCCCCAGCATTTT.